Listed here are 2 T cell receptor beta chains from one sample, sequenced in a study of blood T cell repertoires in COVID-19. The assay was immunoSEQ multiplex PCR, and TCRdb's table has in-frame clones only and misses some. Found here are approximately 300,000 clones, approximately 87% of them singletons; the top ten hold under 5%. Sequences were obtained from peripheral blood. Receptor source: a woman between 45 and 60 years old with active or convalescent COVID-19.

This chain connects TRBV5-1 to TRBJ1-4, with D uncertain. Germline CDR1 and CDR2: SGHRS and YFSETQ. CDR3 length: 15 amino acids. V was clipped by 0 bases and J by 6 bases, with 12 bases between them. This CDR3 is CASSLGGSLDEKLFF. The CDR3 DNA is TGCGCCAGCAGCTTGGGAGGATCCCTTGATGAAAAACTGTTTTTT. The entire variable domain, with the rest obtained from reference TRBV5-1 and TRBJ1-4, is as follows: KAGVTQTPRYLIKTRGQQVTLSCSPISGHRSVSWYQQTPGQGLQFLFEYFSETQRNKGNFPGRFSGRQFSNSRSEMNVSTLELGDSALYLCASSLGGSLDEKLFFGSGTQLSVL.

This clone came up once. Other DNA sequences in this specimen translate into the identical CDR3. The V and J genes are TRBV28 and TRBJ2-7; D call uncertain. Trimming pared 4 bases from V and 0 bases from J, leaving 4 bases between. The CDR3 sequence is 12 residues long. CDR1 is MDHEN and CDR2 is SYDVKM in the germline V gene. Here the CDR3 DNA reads TGTGCCAGCAGTTCATCCTCCTACGAGCAGTACTTC. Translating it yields CASSSSSYEQYF. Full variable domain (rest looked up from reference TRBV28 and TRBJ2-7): DVKVTQSSRYLVKRTGEKVFLECVQDMDHENMFWYRQDPGLGLRLIYFSYDVKMKEKGDIPEGYSVSREKKERFSLILESASTNQTSMYLCASSSSSYEQYFGPGTRLTVT.